Sequencing of this T cell receptor beta chain was carried out in a study of T-cell memory formation after mild COVID-19. Each CDR3 protein is one row after TCRdb ran MiXCR on the 5' RACE reads. The sample records 430,000 or so distinct CDR3 sequences, around a quarter being singletons. Deletions cut 1 base from V and 1 base from J, with 13 bases between. Germline-derived CDR1 and CDR2 are MGHRA and YSYEKL. The CDR3 loop spans 16 amino acids. This clonotype originated in an adult woman who had mild COVID-19 (a few samples of this study predate the infection). Cell type and time point are not known. Sequenced sample: PBMCs or a T cell subset sorted from them (not recorded which). This chain joins TRBV4-1 and TRBJ2-5; the D is unclear. The CDR3 spells CASSQVNGGSQETQYF. The CDR3 DNA follows: TGCGCCAGCAGCCAAGTAAACGGTGGCAGCCAAGAGACCCAGTACTTC.